The rows below give T cell receptor beta chains drawn from one sample of a study of Ad26.COV2.S vaccination and SARS-CoV-2 variants. Sequenced by immunoSEQ multiplex PCR; TCRdb stores in-frame clones only, minus some. Counted here are approximately 480,000 clones, around nine tenths occurring once; the ten biggest clones make up roughly 12%. The sample in question was peripheral blood, obtained in a trial of Ad26.COV2.S vaccine versus placebo. All receptors derive from a person aged 18 to 65 who received the Ad26.COV2.S COVID-19 vaccine or a placebo. Each CDR3 is given with its conserved first and last residue. Each record gives: V gene, D gene, CDR3 length, clone size, J gene, CDR3 DNA, CDR3 protein. The D gene is left open where the match is weak. Size values are once, few and many counts, or a class for expanded clones, and some rows have none.

V: TRBV6-2/TRBV6-3
D: TRBD1
length: 14
size: -
J: TRBJ1-1
DNA: TGTGCCAGCAGCCCAGGGACAGTCAACACTGAAGCTTTCTTT
CDR3: CASSPGTVNTEAFF

V: TRBV5-4
D: TRBD2
length: 15
size: few
J: TRBJ2-5
DNA: TGTGCCAGCAGCTTGGAGCTAGCGGGTCAAGAGACCCAGTACTTC
CDR3: CASSLELAGQETQYF

V: TRBV29-1
D: TRBD1
length: 15
size: -
J: TRBJ2-7
DNA: TGCAGCGTTGAAGGGGGGGGACAGGGAACCCACGAGCAGTACTTC
CDR3: CSVEGGGQGTHEQYF

V: TRBV5-1
D: -
length: 14
size: -
J: TRBJ2-7
DNA: TGCGCCAGCAGCTTGGTCGGAGGGGTCCACGAGCAGTACTTC
CDR3: CASSLVGGVHEQYF

V: TRBV7-8
D: -
length: 17
size: -
J: TRBJ1-1
DNA: TGTGCCAGCAGCTTAGCCTCCACCTTGGTCATGAACACTGAAGCTTTCTTT
CDR3: CASSLASTLVMNTEAFF

V: TRBV7-7
D: -
length: 16
size: -
J: TRBJ2-5
DNA: TGTGCCAGCAGCTATAGTAGCATTGGCCCCTCAGAGACCCAGTACTTC
CDR3: CASSYSSIGPSETQYF

V: TRBV7-9
D: -
length: 15
size: few
J: TRBJ1-3
DNA: TGTGCCAGCAGCTTAGTAGGGGCCGCTGGAAACACCATATATTTT
CDR3: CASSLVGAAGNTIYF

V: TRBV28
D: -
length: 14
size: -
J: TRBJ2-1
DNA: TGTGCCAGCAGTTCGTGGGGGCGGGAGCTAGGGCAGTTCTTC
CDR3: CASSSWGRELGQFF

V: TRBV4-3
D: TRBD2
length: 15
size: once
J: TRBJ2-3
DNA: TGCGCCAGCAGCCGAGGGACTAGCGCAGCAGATACGCAGTATTTT
CDR3: CASSRGTSAADTQYF

V: TRBV2
D: -
length: 15
size: -
J: TRBJ2-2
DNA: TGTGCCAGCAGTTATGAGAGTCCGAGGACCGGGGAGCTGTTTTTT
CDR3: CASSYESPRTGELFF

V: TRBV14
D: -
length: 16
size: -
J: TRBJ2-1
DNA: TGTGCCAGCAGCCTAAGACTCCCGAGCTCCTACAATGAGCAGTTCTTC
CDR3: CASSLRLPSSYNEQFF

V: TRBV4-2
D: -
length: 14
size: -
J: TRBJ2-3
DNA: TGTGCCAGCAGCCAAGATCCCAGGGCCGGTACGCAGTATTTT
CDR3: CASSQDPRAGTQYF

V: TRBV6-1
D: -
length: 16
size: -
J: TRBJ1-1
DNA: TGTGCCAGCAGTGCTAGGAACTCCCCGCAGAGCACTGAAGCTTTCTTT
CDR3: CASSARNSPQSTEAFF

V: TRBV10-3
D: -
length: 13
size: -
J: TRBJ2-3
DNA: TGTGCCATCAGTGACTCAGTCACAGATACGCAGTATTTT
CDR3: CAISDSVTDTQYF

V: TRBV4-3
D: TRBD1
length: 16
size: few
J: TRBJ1-2
DNA: TGCGCCAGCAGCCAAGACGTCCGGGGACAGGGGCATGGCTACACCTTC
CDR3: CASSQDVRGQGHGYTF

V: TRBV6-5
D: TRBD1
length: 12
size: -
J: TRBJ2-2
DNA: TGTGCCAGCAGGCAGGGGGCCGGGGAGCTGTTTTTT
CDR3: CASRQGAGELFF

V: TRBV27
D: -
length: 16
size: once
J: TRBJ1-6
DNA: TGTGCCAGCAGTTCCAGTCAGGTGTCCTATAATTCACCCCTCCACTTT
CDR3: CASSSSQVSYNSPLHF

V: TRBV11-3
D: -
length: 14
size: -
J: TRBJ2-1
DNA: TGTGCCAGCAGCATATCCGGGACAAACGATGAGCAGTTCTTC
CDR3: CASSISGTNDEQFF

V: TRBV20-1
D: -
length: 14
size: -
J: TRBJ2-7
DNA: TGCAGTGCTAGTCGCGGATCTAGCTCCTACGAGCAGTACTTC
CDR3: CSASRGSSSYEQYF

V: TRBV5-4
D: TRBD1
length: 17
size: -
J: TRBJ1-5
DNA: TGTGCCAGCAGCTTCCGCGGGACAGGGGGCAGCAATCAGCCCCAGCATTTT
CDR3: CASSFRGTGGSNQPQHF

V: TRBV29-1
D: TRBD1
length: 12
size: -
J: TRBJ2-7
DNA: TGCAGCGTCCGGACAGGGGGCACCTTGCAGTACTTC
CDR3: CSVRTGGTLQYF

V: TRBV24-1
D: -
length: 14
size: -
J: TRBJ1-5
DNA: TGTGCCACCAGTGATGCGCAGGGGCTACAGCCCCAGCATTTT
CDR3: CATSDAQGLQPQHF

V: TRBV7-9
D: -
length: 16
size: many
J: TRBJ1-3
DNA: TGTGCCAGCTCCCCGGCCTTCCGGGGGCGAGGGAACACCATATATTTT
CDR3: CASSPAFRGRGNTIYF

V: TRBV6-5
D: -
length: 15
size: -
J: TRBJ2-2
DNA: TGTGCCAGCAGTAAAAGGACACAGAACACCGGGGAGCTGTTTTTT
CDR3: CASSKRTQNTGELFF

V: TRBV21-1
D: -
length: 16
size: -
J: TRBJ2-3
DNA: TGTGCCAGCAGCAAAGGGACAGGACCCATCACAGATACGCAGTATTTT
CDR3: CASSKGTGPITDTQYF

V: TRBV29-1
D: -
length: 11
size: -
J: TRBJ1-2
DNA: TGCAGCGTTGAATATCGGAATGGCTACACCTTC
CDR3: CSVEYRNGYTF

V: TRBV28
D: TRBD1
length: 14
size: -
J: TRBJ1-6
DNA: TGTGCCAGCAGTTTGACAGGGTTAAATTCACCCCTCCACTTT
CDR3: CASSLTGLNSPLHF

V: TRBV9
D: -
length: 13
size: -
J: TRBJ1-1
DNA: TGTGCCAGCAGCGTATGGGTGAACACTGAAGCTTTCTTT
CDR3: CASSVWVNTEAFF

V: TRBV28
D: TRBD2
length: 18
size: -
J: TRBJ2-7
DNA: TGTGCCAGCAGTTTATATGGGATGGGTAGCGGGCGCTCCTACGAGCAGTACTTC
CDR3: CASSLYGMGSGRSYEQYF

V: TRBV2
D: -
length: 13
size: -
J: TRBJ1-2
DNA: TGTGCCAGCAGTGAGTACAGGTCTACTGGCTACACCTTC
CDR3: CASSEYRSTGYTF

V: TRBV29-1
D: TRBD1
length: 14
size: -
J: TRBJ1-3
DNA: TGCAGCGCAAGACAGGGTGGATCTGGAAACACCATATATTTT
CDR3: CSARQGGSGNTIYF

V: TRBV30
D: -
length: 15
size: -
J: TRBJ1-1
DNA: TGTGCCTGGAGGGCCCCTGGGTATGGGATCACTGAAGCTTTCTTT
CDR3: CAWRAPGYGITEAFF

V: TRBV7-9
D: -
length: 15
size: -
J: TRBJ1-1
DNA: TGTGCCAGCAGCTGGCTGGGTCAGTCAAACACTGAAGCTTTCTTT
CDR3: CASSWLGQSNTEAFF

V: TRBV28
D: -
length: 14
size: -
J: TRBJ1-2
DNA: TGTGCCAGCAGTCCCCTTAAGGTGTCTTTTGGCTACACCTTC
CDR3: CASSPLKVSFGYTF